Shown below are 3 T cell receptor beta chains from a single sample sequenced in a study of blood T cell repertoires in COVID-19. The protocol was immunoSEQ multiplex PCR, while the TCRdb copy is restricted to in-frame clones and leaves out a portion. The table shows some 76,000 clones, with about nine tenths occurring only once. Sequencing was carried out using peripheral blood. The receptors derive from a woman aged 18-29 years with acute or convalescent COVID-19.

J is TRBJ1-5 and V is TRBV5-1, with TRBD1 identical over 8 bases. The CDR3 consists of 14 residues. Germline assignment: CDR1 SGHRS and CDR2 YFSETQ. V dropped 2 bases and J dropped 5; count of bases not matched to a gene: 3. The CDR3 is CASSLAGGDQPQHF. The CDR3 DNA reads as TGCGCCAGCAGCTTAGCAGGGGGCGATCAGCCCCAGCATTTT.

The chain employs TRBV24-1 and TRBJ2-7; TRBD1 agrees at 7 bases. Germline V gene sequence: CDR1 KGHDR, CDR2 SFDVKD. Trimming at V came to 7 bases and at J to 0 bases, leaving 2 bases not matched to a gene. The CDR3 loop spans 13 amino acids. Written as DNA, the CDR3 is TGTGCCACCAGCGGGACAGCCTCCTACGAGCAGTACTTC. Amino acid sequence: CATSGTASYEQYF.

The rearrangement uses TRBV7-6 and TRBJ2-5; 14 bases are a match to TRBD2. J lost 5 bases, V lost 4 bases, and 6 bases had no gene match. CDR1 and CDR2 from the germline V gene are SGHVS and FNYEAQ. The CDR3 contains 16 residues. The CDR3 region has the DNA TGTGCCAGCAGCTCGGGACTAGCGGGGGCCTTCGAGACCCAGTACTTC. This gives the protein CASSSGLAGAFETQYF.